This T cell receptor beta chain was captured in a study of T cell responses to AZD1222 COVID-19 vaccine. Study-level results: Spike was spanned by vaccine-associated CD4 TCRs, with dominance at 160-218 and 743-854.

Here immunoSEQ multiplex PCR was the method, and the copy in TCRdb shows in-frame clones only, minus some. There are 200,000 or so clones in the sample; around 93% occur only once, and roughly 8.4% lies in the top ten. Remarks on this clone: Its antigen is not known.

The CDR3 consists of 14 residues. After removal of 4 bases from V and 1 base from J, the junction contained 2 bases not matched to a gene. The germline CDR1 and CDR2 sequences are WNHNN and SYGVQD (reference sequence). The sequence was obtained from an adult in good health. The chain combines TRBV10-1 with TRBJ1-1, with 8 bases that match TRBD1. The sample consisted of peripheral blood, taken on day 0 of AZD1222 vaccination. The CDR3 is CASSVDRENTEAFF. In DNA, the CDR3 is TGCGCCAGCAGTGTGGACAGGGAGAACACTGAAGCTTTCTTT.